This T cell receptor beta chain was identified in a study of regulatory T cells in long-lasting Graves disease. Whole-study context: Newly diagnosed Graves' patients had taken antithyroid drugs under 3 months.

This clonotype was seen a handful of times. Time point indicated: newly diagnosed GD, antithyroid drugs for less than 3 months. RNA extracted from PBMCs served as the sequencing template. The EDTA tubes were filled with 7.5 to 9 milliliters of drawn peripheral blood. Sequencing libraries for TCR beta were prepared with iRepertoire HTBI primers and Arm-PCR of CDR3 regions. TCRdb analysed the multiplex PCR reads with MiXCR anew, one entry per CDR3 protein. Found here are a few hundred thousand distinct CDR3 sequences, under 20% of them singletons; the top ten hold 14%. Trimming removed 0 bases from V and 10 bases from J, with 11 bases in between. Per germline, CDR1 SGHRS and CDR2 YFSETQ. This CDR3 region has 13 residues. These data also featured in a second study, about T cells in Graves' hyperthyroidism and ophthalmopathy.

Source: peripheral blood mononuclear cells (PBMCs), taken at new diagnosis, from a patient treated with antithyroid drugs. The receptor was isolated from a woman in her twenties or thirties with Graves disease. The chain combines TRBV5-1 with TRBJ2-1, with D uncertain. CDR3 protein: CASSLATIGEQFF. The CDR3 DNA follows: TGCGCCAGCAGCTTGGCCACGATAGGAGAGCAGTTCTTC. The whole variable domain, remainder taken from reference TRBV5-1 and TRBJ2-1, is KAGVTQTPRYLIKTRGQQVTLSCSPISGHRSVSWYQQTPGQGLQFLFEYFSETQRNKGNFPGRFSGRQFSNSRSEMNVSTLELGDSALYLCASSLATIGEQFFGPGTRLTVL.